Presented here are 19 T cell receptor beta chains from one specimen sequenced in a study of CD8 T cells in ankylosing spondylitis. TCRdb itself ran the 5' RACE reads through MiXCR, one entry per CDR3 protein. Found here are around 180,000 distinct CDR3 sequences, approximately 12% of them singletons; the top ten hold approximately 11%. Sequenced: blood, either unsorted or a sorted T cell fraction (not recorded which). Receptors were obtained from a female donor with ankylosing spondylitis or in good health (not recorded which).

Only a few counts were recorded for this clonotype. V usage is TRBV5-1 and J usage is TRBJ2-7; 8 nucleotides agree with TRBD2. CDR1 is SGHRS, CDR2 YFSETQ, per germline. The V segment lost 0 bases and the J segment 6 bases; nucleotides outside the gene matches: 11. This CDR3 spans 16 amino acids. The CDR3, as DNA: TGCGCCAGCAGCTTGGAGACCCGAGCGGGAGTCGGCGAGCAGTACTTC. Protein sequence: CASSLETRAGVGEQYF.

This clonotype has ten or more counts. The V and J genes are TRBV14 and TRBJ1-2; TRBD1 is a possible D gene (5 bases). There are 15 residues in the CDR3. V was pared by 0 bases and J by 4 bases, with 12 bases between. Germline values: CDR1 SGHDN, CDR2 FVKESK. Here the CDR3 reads CASSQDPRTFYGYTF. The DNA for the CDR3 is TGTGCCAGCAGCCAAGATCCTCGGACATTCTATGGCTACACCTTC.

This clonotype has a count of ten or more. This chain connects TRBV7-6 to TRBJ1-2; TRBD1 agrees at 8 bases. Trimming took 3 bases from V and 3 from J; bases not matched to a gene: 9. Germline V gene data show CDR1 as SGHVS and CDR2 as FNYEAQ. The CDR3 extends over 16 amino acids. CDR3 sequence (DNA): TGTGCCAGCAGCTTTGGACAGGGCCCCGAATACTATGGCTACACCTTC. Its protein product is CASSFGQGPEYYGYTF. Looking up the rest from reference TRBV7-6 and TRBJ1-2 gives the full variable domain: GAGVSQSPRYKVTKRGQDVALRCDPISGHVSLYWYRQALGQGPEFLTYFNYEAQQDKSGLPNDRFSAERPEGSISTLTIQRTEQRDSAMYRCASSFGQGPEYYGYTFGSGTRLTVV.

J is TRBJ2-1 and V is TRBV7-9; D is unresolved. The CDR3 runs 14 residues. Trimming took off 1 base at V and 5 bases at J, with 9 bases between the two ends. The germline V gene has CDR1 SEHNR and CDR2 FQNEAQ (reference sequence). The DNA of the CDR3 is TGTGCCAGCAGCTTAGTTGGGGATAACAATGAGCAGTTCTTC. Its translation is CASSLVGDNNEQFF.

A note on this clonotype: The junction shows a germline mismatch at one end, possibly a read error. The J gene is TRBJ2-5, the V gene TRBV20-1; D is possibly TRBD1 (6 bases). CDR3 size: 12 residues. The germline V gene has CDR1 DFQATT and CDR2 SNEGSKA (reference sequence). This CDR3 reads CSARQVQKTQYF. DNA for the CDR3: TGCAGTGCCCGACAGGTCCAAAAGACCCAGTACTTC.

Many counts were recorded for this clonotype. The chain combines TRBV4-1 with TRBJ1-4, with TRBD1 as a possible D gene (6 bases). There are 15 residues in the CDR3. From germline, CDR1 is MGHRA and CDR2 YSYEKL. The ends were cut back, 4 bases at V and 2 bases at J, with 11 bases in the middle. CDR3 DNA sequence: TGCGCCAGCAGCCTTACAGGGATGACTAATGAAAAACTGTTTTTT. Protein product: CASSLTGMTNEKLFF.

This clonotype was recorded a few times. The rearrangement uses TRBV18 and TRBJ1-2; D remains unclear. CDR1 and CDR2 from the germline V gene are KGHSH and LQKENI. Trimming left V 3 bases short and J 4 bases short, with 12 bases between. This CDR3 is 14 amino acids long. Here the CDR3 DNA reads TGTGCCAGCTCACCCCCCGGGCAGATCTATGGCTACACCTTC. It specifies CASSPPGQIYGYTF.

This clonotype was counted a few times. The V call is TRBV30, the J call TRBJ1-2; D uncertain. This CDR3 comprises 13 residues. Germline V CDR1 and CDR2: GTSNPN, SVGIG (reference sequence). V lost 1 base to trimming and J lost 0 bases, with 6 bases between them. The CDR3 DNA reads TGTGCCTGGAGTGCTGGGTCTAACTATGGCTACACCTTC. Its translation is CAWSAGSNYGYTF.

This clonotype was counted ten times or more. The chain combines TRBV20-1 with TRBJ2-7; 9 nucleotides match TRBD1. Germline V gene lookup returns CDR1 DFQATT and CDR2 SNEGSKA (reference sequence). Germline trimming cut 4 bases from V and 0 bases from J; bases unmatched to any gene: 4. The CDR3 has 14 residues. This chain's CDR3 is CSATRQGGSYEQYF. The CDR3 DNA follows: TGCAGTGCTACTAGACAGGGGGGCTCCTACGAGCAGTACTTC.

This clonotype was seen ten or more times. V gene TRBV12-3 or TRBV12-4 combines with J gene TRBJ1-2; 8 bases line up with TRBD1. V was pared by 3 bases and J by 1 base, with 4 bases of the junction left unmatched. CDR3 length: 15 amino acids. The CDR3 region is CASSFITGGNYGYTF. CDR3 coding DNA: TGTGCCAGCAGTTTCATAACAGGGGGTAACTATGGCTACACCTTC.

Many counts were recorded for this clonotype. The CDR3 coding sequence is TGCAGTGCTAGAGATCAGAGCAGGGGGAATGAGCAGTTCTTC. Residues: CSARDQSRGNEQFF. The chain recombines TRBV20-1 with TRBJ2-1; 7 bases are a match to TRBD1. The length of the CDR3 is 14 residues. Looked up from germline, CDR1 is DFQATT and CDR2 is SNEGSKA (reference sequence). Unmatched junction bases numbered 6, after V lost 0 bases and J lost 7 bases.

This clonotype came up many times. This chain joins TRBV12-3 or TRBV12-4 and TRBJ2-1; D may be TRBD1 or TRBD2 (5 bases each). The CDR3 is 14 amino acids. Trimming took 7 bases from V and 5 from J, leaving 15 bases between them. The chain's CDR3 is CASTLGDGNNEQFF. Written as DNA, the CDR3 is TGTGCCAGCACCTTAGGGGACGGGAACAATGAGCAGTTCTTC.

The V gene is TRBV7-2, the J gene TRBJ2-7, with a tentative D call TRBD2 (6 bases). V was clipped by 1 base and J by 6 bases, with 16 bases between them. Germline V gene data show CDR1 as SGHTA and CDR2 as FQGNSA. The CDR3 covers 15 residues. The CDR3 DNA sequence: TGTGCCAGCAGCTTAGGAATGGCGGGATTAGGCGAGCAGTACTTC. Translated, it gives CASSLGMAGLGEQYF. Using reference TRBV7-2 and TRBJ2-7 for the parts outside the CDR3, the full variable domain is GAGVSQSPSNKVTEKGKDVELRCDPISGHTALYWYRQSLGQGLEFLIYFQGNSAPDKSGLPSDRFSAERTGGSVSTLTIQRTQQEDSAVYLCASSLGMAGLGEQYFGPGTRLTVT.

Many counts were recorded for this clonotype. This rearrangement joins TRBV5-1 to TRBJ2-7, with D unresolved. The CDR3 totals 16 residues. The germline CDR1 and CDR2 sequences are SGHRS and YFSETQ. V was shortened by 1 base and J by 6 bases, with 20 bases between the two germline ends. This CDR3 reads CASSLSGLASLSEQYF. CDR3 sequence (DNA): TGCGCCAGCAGCTTGTCAGGTCTGGCAAGTCTCTCCGAGCAGTACTTC.

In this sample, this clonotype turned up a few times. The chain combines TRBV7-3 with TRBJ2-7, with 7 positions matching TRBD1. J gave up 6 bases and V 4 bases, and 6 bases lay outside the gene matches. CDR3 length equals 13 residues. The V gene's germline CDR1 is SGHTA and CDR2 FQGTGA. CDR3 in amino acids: CASSSTGQGEQYF. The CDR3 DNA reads TGTGCCAGCAGCTCGACAGGGCAGGGCGAGCAGTACTTC.

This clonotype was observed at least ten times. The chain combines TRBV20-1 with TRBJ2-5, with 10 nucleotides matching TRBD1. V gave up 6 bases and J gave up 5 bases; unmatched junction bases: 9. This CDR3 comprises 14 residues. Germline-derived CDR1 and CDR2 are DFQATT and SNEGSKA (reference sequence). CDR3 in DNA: TGCAGTGCCTCCGAGACAGGGGGCTTTGAGACCCAGTACTTC. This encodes CSASETGGFETQYF.

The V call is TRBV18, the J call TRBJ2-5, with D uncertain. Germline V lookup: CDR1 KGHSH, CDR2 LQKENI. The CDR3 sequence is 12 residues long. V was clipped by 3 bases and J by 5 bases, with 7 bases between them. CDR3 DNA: TGTGCCAGCTCACCGTCTCGGGAGACCCAGTACTTC. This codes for CASSPSRETQYF.

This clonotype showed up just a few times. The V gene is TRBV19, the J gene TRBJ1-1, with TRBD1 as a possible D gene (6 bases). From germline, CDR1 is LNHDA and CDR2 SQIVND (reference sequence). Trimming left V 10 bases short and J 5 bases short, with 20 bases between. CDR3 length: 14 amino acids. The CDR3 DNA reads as TGTGCCACCCATCCGGGACACCTGAGAACTGAAGCTTTCTTT. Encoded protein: CATHPGHLRTEAFF. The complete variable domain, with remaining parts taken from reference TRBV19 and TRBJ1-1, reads DGGITQSPKYLFRKEGQNVTLSCEQNLNHDAMYWYRQDPGQGLRLIYYSQIVNDFQKGDIAEGYSVSREKKESFPLTVTSAQKNPTAFYLCATHPGHLRTEAFFGQGTRLTVV.

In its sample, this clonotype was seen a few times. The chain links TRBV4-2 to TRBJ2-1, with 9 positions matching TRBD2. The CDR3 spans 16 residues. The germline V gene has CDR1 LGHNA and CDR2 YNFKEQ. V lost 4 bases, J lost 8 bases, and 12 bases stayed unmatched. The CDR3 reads CASSPRKTSGGDEQFF. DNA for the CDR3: TGTGCCAGCAGCCCTAGAAAGACTAGCGGAGGCGATGAGCAGTTCTTC.